These 5 T cell receptor beta chains share one sample of origin, sequenced in a study of OX40 agonist ivuxolimab in advanced cancers. Here immunoSEQ multiplex PCR was the method, and the copy in TCRdb shows in-frame clones only, minus some. The sample holds 72,000 or so clones, 80% seen once. The sequencing here drew on CD4+ or CD8+ T cells sorted from blood, taken in a trial of the OX40 agonist ivuxolimab. The source of these receptors is an adult with an advanced solid tumor such as melanoma, head and neck, liver or kidney cancer.

The chain uses TRBV6-1 and TRBJ1-5; possibly TRBD1 for D (5 bases). The germline gives CDR1 MNHNS, CDR2 SASEGT. The CDR3 extends over 12 amino acids. The CDR3 spells CGSWDGNQPQHF. The CDR3 DNA reads as TGTGGTTCTTGGGACGGCAATCAGCCCCAGCATTTT.

This chain uses TRBV2 with TRBJ2-3, with 10 bases fitting TRBD2. The length of the CDR3 is 15 residues. Per germline, CDR1 SNHLY and CDR2 FYNNEI. V shed 3 bases and J 2 bases; nucleotides not matched to a gene: 2. CDR3 sequence (DNA): TGTGCCAGCAGTGAGACTAGCGGGTACACAGATACGCAGTATTTT. This codes for CASSETSGYTDTQYF. Together with reference TRBV2 and TRBJ2-3, the CDR3 gives the full variable domain: EPEVTQTPSHQVTQMGQEVILRCVPISNHLYFYWYRQILGQKVEFLVSFYNNEISEKSEIFDDQFSVERPDGSNFTLKIRSTKLEDSAMYFCASSETSGYTDTQYFGPGTRLTVL.

The chain carries TRBV9 and TRBJ2-2; TRBD1 aligns across 7 bases. CDR1 and CDR2 (germline): SGDLS, YYNGEE. Trimming removed 0 bases from V and 4 bases from J; junction bases left unmatched: 9. CDR3 length: 17 amino acids. Here the CDR3 reads CASSVAFGTVLTGELFF. Written as DNA, the CDR3 is TGTGCCAGCAGCGTAGCGTTCGGGACAGTCCTCACCGGGGAGCTGTTTTTT. Full variable domain (missing parts from reference TRBV9 and TRBJ2-2): DSGVTQTPKHLITATGQRVTLRCSPRSGDLSVYWYQQSLDQGLQFLIQYYNGEERAKGNILERFSAQQFPDLHSELNLSSLELGDSALYFCASSVAFGTVLTGELFFGEGSRLTVL.

This chain joins TRBV5-1 and TRBJ2-5; the match to TRBD1 covers 7 bases. The CDR3 has 16 amino acids. The V gene end was trimmed by 7 bases and the J gene end by 5 bases; junction bases not matched to a gene: 17. Germline CDR1 SGHRS, CDR2 YFSETQ. CDR3 sequence reads: CASQGQPNLQRETQYF. The CDR3 DNA follows: TGCGCCAGCCAGGGACAGCCGAATCTTCAGAGGGAGACCCAGTACTTC.

The V gene is TRBV2, the J gene TRBJ2-7; a possible D gene is TRBD1 (6 bases). The CDR3 covers 13 residues. Trimming took off 8 bases at V and 2 bases at J, with 13 bases between the two ends. Germline V CDR1 and CDR2: SNHLY, FYNNEI. The CDR3, as DNA: TGTGCCAGCGCCCGGGACACAGCCTACGAGCAGTACTTC. This translates into CASARDTAYEQYF.